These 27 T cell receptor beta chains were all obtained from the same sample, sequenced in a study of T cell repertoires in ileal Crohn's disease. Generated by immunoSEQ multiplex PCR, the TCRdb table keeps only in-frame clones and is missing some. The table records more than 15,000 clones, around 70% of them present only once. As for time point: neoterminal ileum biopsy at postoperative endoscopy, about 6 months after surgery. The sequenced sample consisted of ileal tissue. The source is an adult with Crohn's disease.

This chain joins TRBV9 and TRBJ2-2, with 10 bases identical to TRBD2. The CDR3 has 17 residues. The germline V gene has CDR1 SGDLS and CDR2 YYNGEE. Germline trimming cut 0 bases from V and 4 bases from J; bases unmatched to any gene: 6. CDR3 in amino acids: CASSVEAGGPGTGELFF. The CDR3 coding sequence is TGTGCCAGCAGCGTAGAAGCGGGAGGGCCGGGCACCGGGGAGCTGTTTTTT.

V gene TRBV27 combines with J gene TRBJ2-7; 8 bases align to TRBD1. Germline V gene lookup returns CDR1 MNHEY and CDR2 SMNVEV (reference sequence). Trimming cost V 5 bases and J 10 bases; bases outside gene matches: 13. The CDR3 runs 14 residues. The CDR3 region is CASSPKTGVSAQYF. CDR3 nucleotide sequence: TGTGCCAGCAGTCCCAAGACAGGGGTTTCAGCTCAGTACTTC.

The CDR3 DNA is TGTGCCAGCAGCTTAGCGGGACAGCTTAATTCACCCCTCCACTTT. Protein sequence: CASSLAGQLNSPLHF. The chain combines TRBV11-2 with TRBJ1-6; 7 bases are shared with TRBD1. The V and J ends lost 1 base and 6 bases, in that order; junction bases with no gene match: 3. Germline V gene sequence: CDR1 SGHAT, CDR2 FQNNGV. The CDR3 has 15 amino acids.

This chain's CDR3 is CASSSPGKGFYEQYF. The CDR3 DNA reads as TGTGCCAGCAGTTCTCCAGGGAAAGGATTCTACGAGCAGTACTTC. The rearrangement uses TRBV6-5 and TRBJ2-7, with D perhaps matching TRBD1 (5 bases). The V end lost 4 bases, the J end lost 3 bases, and 16 bases lay between the germline ends. The CDR3 length is 15 residues. In germline, CDR1 is MNHEY, CDR2 SVGAGI.

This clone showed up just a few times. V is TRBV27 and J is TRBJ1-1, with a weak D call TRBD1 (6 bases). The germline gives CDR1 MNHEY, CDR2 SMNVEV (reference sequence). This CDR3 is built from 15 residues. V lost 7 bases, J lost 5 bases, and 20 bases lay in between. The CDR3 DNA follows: TGTGCCAGCATCGGTACAGGGTGGGGTAGGACTGAAGCTTTCTTT. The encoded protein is CASIGTGWGRTEAFF.

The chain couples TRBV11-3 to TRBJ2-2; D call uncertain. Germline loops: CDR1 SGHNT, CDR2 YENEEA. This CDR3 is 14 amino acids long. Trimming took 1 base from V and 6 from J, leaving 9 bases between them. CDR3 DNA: TGTGCCAGCAGCTTAGGGTCAGGCGCCGGGGAGCTGTTTTTT. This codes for CASSLGSGAGELFF.

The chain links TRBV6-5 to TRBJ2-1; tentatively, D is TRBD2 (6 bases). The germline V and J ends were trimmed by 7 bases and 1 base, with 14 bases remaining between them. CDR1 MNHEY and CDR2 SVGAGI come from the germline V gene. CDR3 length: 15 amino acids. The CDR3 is CASKPGGGSYNEQFF. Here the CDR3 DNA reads TGTGCCAGCAAACCTGGGGGAGGTTCCTACAATGAGCAGTTCTTC.

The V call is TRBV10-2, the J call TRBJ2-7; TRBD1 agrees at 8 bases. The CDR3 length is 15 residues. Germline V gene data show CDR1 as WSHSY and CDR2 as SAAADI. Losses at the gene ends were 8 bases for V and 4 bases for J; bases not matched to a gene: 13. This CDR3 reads CASRSDRGVSYEQYF. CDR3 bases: TGCGCCAGCCGAAGCGACAGGGGAGTATCGTACGAGCAGTACTTC.

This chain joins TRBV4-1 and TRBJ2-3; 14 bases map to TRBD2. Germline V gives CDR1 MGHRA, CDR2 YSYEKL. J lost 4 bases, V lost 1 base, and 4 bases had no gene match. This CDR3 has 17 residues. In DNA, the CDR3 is TGCGCCAGCAGCCAAGTTCCGACTAGCGGGAGGGCAGATACGCAGTATTTT. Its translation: CASSQVPTSGRADTQYF.

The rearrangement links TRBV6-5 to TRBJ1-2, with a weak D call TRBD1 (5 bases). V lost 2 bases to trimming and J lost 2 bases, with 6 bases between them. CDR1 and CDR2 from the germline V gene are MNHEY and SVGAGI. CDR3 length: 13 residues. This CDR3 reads CASSYGGNYGYTF. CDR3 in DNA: TGTGCCAGCAGTTACGGGGGGAACTATGGCTACACCTTC.

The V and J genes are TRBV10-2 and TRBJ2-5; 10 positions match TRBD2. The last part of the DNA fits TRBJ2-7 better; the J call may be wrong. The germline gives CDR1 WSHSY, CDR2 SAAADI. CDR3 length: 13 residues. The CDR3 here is CASTSGGSYEQYF. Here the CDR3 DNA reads TGCGCCAGCACTAGCGGGGGTTCCTACGAGCAGTACTTC.

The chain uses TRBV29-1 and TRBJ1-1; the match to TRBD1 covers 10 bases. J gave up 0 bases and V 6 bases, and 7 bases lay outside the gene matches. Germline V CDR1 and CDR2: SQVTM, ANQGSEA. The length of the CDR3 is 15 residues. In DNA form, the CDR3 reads TGCAGCGTAGACGACAGGGGGCTAGTGAACACTGAAGCTTTCTTT. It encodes CSVDDRGLVNTEAFF.

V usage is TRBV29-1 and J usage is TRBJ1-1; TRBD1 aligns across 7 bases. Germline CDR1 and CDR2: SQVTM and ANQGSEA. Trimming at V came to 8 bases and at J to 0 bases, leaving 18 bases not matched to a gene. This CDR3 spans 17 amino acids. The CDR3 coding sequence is TGCAGCCCCGATGGGGACAGAATACAAACCATGAACACTGAAGCTTTCTTT. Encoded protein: CSPDGDRIQTMNTEAFF.

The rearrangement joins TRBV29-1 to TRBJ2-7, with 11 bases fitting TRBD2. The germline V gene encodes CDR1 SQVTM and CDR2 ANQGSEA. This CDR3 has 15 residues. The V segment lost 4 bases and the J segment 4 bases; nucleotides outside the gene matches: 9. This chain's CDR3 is CSVVSPSGGLYEQYF. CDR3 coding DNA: TGCAGCGTTGTATCCCCTAGCGGGGGGCTGTACGAGCAGTACTTC.

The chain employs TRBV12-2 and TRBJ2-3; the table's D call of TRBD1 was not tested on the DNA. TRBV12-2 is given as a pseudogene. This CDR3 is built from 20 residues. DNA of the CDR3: TGTGCAAGTCGCTTAGTAGGGGTGAGAAAACAGGCAATCTTGGCAGATACGCAGTATTTT. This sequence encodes CASRLVGVRKQAILADTQYF.

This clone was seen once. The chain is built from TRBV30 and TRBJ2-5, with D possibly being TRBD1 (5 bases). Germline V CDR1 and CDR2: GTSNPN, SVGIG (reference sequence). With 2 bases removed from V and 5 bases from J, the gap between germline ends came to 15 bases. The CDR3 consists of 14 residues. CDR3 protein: CAWSPGALEETQYF. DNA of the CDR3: TGTGCCTGGAGTCCTGGGGCCCTTGAGGAGACCCAGTACTTC.

CDR3 region: CASIVAGVSYNEQFF. The CDR3 coding sequence is TGTGCCAGCATCGTAGCGGGAGTCTCCTACAATGAGCAGTTCTTC. This chain connects TRBV2 to TRBJ2-1; 9 bases fit TRBD2. After removal of 7 bases from V and 0 bases from J, the junction contained 4 bases not matched to a gene. Germline V gene lookup returns CDR1 SNHLY and CDR2 FYNNEI. The CDR3 spans 15 residues.

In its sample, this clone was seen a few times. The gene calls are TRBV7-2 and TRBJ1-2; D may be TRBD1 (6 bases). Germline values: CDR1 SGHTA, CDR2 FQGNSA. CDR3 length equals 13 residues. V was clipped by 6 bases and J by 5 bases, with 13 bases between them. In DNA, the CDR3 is TGTGCCAGCAGTCTACAGGGTCTTTATGGCTACACCTTC. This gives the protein CASSLQGLYGYTF.

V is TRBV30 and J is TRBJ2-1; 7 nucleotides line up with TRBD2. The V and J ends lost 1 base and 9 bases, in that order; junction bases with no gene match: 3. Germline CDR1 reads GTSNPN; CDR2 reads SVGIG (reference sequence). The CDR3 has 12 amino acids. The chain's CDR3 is CAWSGGSSEQFF. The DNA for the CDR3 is TGTGCCTGGAGTGGCGGGAGTAGTGAGCAGTTCTTC.

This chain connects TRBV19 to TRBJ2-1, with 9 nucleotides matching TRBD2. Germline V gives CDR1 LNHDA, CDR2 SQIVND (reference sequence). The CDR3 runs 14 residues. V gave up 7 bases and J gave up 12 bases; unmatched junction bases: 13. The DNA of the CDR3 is TGTGCCAGTAATAAGGCGGGGGGGCCTTCGGCGCAGTTCTTC. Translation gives CASNKAGGPSAQFF.

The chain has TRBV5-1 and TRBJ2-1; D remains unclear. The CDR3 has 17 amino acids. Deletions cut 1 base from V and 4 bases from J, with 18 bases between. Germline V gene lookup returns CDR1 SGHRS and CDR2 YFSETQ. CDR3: CASSLLSRAFYYNEQFF. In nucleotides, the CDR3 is TGCGCCAGCAGCTTGCTGTCGCGCGCATTCTATTACAATGAGCAGTTCTTC.

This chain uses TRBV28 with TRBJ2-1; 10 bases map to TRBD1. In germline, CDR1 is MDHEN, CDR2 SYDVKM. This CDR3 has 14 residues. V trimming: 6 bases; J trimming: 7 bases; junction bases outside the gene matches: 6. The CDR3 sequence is CASRVPGQGNEQFF. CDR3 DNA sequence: TGTGCCAGCAGGGTTCCGGGACAGGGGAATGAGCAGTTCTTC.

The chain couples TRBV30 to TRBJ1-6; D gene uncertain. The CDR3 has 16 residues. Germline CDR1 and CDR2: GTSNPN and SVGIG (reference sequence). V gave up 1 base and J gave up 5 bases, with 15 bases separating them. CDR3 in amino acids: CAWSDGFVENNSPLHF. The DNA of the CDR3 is TGTGCCTGGAGTGATGGGTTCGTGGAGAATAATTCACCCCTCCACTTT.

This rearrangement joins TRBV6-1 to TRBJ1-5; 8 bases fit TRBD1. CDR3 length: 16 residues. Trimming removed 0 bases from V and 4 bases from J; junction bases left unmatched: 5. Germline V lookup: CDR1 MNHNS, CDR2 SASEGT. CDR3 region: CASSEAGTGLNQPQHF. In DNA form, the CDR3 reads TGTGCCAGCAGTGAAGCCGGGACAGGCTTAAATCAGCCCCAGCATTTT.

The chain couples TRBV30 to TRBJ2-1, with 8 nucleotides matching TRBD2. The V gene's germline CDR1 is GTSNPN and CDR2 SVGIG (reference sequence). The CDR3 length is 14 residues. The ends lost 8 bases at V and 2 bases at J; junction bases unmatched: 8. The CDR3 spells CASVRGGTYNEQFF. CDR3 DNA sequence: TGTGCCAGCGTTCGGGGGGGGACCTACAATGAGCAGTTCTTC.

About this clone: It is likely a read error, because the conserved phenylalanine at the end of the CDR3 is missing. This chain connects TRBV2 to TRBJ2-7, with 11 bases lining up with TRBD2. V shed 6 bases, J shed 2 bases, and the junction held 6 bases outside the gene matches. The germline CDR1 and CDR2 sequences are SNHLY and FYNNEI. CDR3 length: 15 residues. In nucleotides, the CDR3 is TGTGCCAGCAGGCCAGGGACTAGCGGTACCTACGAGCAGTACCTC. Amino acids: CASRPGTSGTYEQYL.

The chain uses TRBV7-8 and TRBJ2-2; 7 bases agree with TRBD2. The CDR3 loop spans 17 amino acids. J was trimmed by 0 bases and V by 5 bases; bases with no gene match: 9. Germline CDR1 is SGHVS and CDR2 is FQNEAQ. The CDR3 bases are TGTGCCAGCAGCACCCGATTAGCGGGCTCGAACACCGGGGAGCTGTTTTTT. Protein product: CASSTRLAGSNTGELFF.